The source of this T cell receptor (beta chain) is a study of early T cells in non-severe SARS-CoV-2 infection. CDR3 length: 13 residues. Trimming left V 3 bases short and J 0 bases short, with 5 bases between. The germline V gene has CDR1 MNHEY and CDR2 SMNVEV (reference sequence). This clonotype showed up just a few times. A single record per CDR3 protein comes from TCRdb applying MiXCR to the 5' RACE reads. The data show about 64,000 distinct CDR3 sequences, approximately 10% seen once. Material: whole blood, obtained at baseline. The source of this sequence is an adult who was a healthcare worker with PCR-confirmed SARS-CoV-2 infection or an uninfected control (not recorded which). The rearrangement links TRBV27 to TRBJ1-1; no clear D gene. The CDR3 loop is CASSLKVNTEAFF. The CDR3 DNA is TGTGCCAGCAGTTTGAAGGTGAACACTGAAGCTTTCTTT.